One and the same sample provided the 3 T cell receptor beta chains below, sequenced in a study of cytomegalovirus exposure and HLA in healthy donors. The PCR had 60 Vbeta and 13 Jbeta primers. Produced via immunoSEQ multiplex PCR; TCRdb's table is partial and in-frame only. The sample has about 60,000 clones; approximately 76% are singletons. Sequenced sample: PBMCs. These TCRs come from a man aged 50 to 60 in good health and CMV-seronegative.

The chain is built from TRBV15 and TRBJ1-6; D might be TRBD1 (6 bases). CDR1 is LNHNV and CDR2 is YYDKDF in the germline V gene (reference sequence). V was trimmed by 4 bases and J by 8 bases, leaving 18 bases between them. The CDR3 consists of 16 residues. The CDR3 coding sequence is TGTGCCACCAGCAATACTCACAGGGTGGGGGATTCACCCCTCCACTTT. Amino acids: CATSNTHRVGDSPLHF.

A few counts support this clone. This chain uses TRBV2 with TRBJ1-5; D is ambiguous. The V end lost 7 bases, the J end lost 4 bases, and 14 bases lay between the germline ends. The CDR3 sequence is 14 residues long. Per germline, CDR1 SNHLY and CDR2 FYNNEI. The CDR3 sequence is CASTGVRSNQPQHF. The DNA for the CDR3 is TGTGCCAGCACTGGAGTGCGTTCTAATCAGCCCCAGCATTTT.

This clone was counted a single time. J is TRBJ2-1 and V is TRBV27; a weak D match, TRBD2 (7 bases). Germline values: CDR1 MNHEY, CDR2 SMNVEV (reference sequence). The ends were cut back, 4 bases at V and 2 bases at J, with 12 bases in the middle. The CDR3 consists of 15 residues. For the CDR3, the DNA is TGTGCCAGCAGTTGGGCGGGGGCCGCCTACAATGAGCAGTTCTTC. It is translated as CASSWAGAAYNEQFF.